Sequencing of this TCR beta chain was carried out in a study of regulatory T cells in long-lasting Graves disease. Study as a whole: Persistence in Graves' disease denoted antithyroid drug use beyond 5 years alongside positive TSH receptor antibodies.

Construction of the TCR beta libraries employed iRepertoire HTBI primers in conjunction with Arm-PCR of CDR3 regions. From the multiplex PCR reads, TCRdb called clonotypes with MiXCR, one entry per CDR3 protein. This sample has 400,000 or so distinct CDR3 sequences; around 20% occur once, and the top ten carry about 20%. General study findings and limits: Persistent-disease Graves' patients showed less TCR diversity than new cases.

Concerning this clonotype itself: Its antigen is unknown.

The time point is: persistent/refractory GD, antithyroid drugs over 5 years with positive TRAb. Construction of the TCR library relied on RNA isolated from PBMCs. In each case, Graves' disease was diagnosed per American Thyroid Association guidelines. Sequencing was performed on peripheral blood mononuclear cells (PBMCs), taken when the disease was refractory, from a patient treated with antithyroid drugs. This TCR came from a female donor with Graves disease.

The CDR3 coding sequence is TGTGCCAGCAGTTTTCGGACAATCTACGAGCAGTACTTC. Amino acid sequence: CASSFRTIYEQYF. V is TRBV6-5 and J is TRBJ2-7, with D maybe TRBD1 (5 bases). Germline V gene lookup returns CDR1 MNHEY and CDR2 SVGAGI. This CDR3 comprises 13 residues. Trimming took 4 bases from V and 3 from J, leaving 10 bases between them.